This T cell receptor beta chain was retrieved from a study of early T cells in non-severe SARS-CoV-2 infection. Overall study context: Sequencing input comprised bulk RNA from unsorted whole blood; chain pairing was not available.

Overall study results and limits: VDJdb matching skewed toward anti-spike CD8 responses, missing private and CD4 specificities.

Germline V gives CDR1 MDHEN, CDR2 SYDVKM. There are 11 residues in the CDR3. V lost 2 bases to trimming and J lost 15 bases, with 11 bases between them. Individual cDNA molecules received unique molecular identifiers during library preparation. TCRdb independently ran MiXCR on the 5' RACE reads; one entry per CDR3 protein. Among roughly 100,000 distinct CDR3 sequences, around 14% were seen once, and the ten largest hold approximately 2.3%. This clonotype showed up just a few times. The antigen remains undetermined. J is TRBJ1-5 and V is TRBV28; D is unclear. The TCR sequence derives from an adult who was a healthcare worker with PCR-confirmed SARS-CoV-2 infection or an uninfected control (not recorded which). The sample comprised whole blood. DNA for the CDR3: TGTGCCAGCAGTTTAAACTCCGTGTCGCATTTT. This sequence encodes CASSLNSVSHF.